This T cell receptor (beta chain) was profiled in a study of CD8+ T cells in alopecia areata. Study details: Treatment comprised oral tofacitinib, 5 to 10 mg twice daily, in treated patients. Findings and limits, study-wide: Shared TCR sequences were less clear between patients than in mice, possibly partly from HLA diversity.

Trimming took off 6 bases at V and 3 bases at J, with 11 bases between the two ends. Germline CDR1 SEHNR, CDR2 FQNEAQ (reference sequence). The length of the CDR3 is 13 residues. In each case, RNA was isolated and then reverse transcribed into cDNA as the sequencing template. The method was immunoSEQ multiplex PCR; TCRdb's version includes in-frame clones alone and lacks a portion of them. The sample lists approximately 89,000 clones, roughly 47% occurring once. Regarding this clone: Its target is not known.

The sample was CD4+ T cells sorted from blood. The V call is TRBV7-9, the J call TRBJ2-5; D tentatively fits TRBD1 or TRBD2 (5 bases each). This TCR derives from a human donor with alopecia areata. The CDR3 here is CASSRGREETQYF. DNA for the CDR3: TGTGCCAGCAGTCGGGGACGGGAAGAGACCCAGTACTTC.